The TCR beta chain described here comes from a study of control samples from healthy donors and cancer patients. Libraries were prepared by immunoSEQ multiplex PCR; TCRdb keeps only in-frame clonotypes and omits some of them. This table holds over 120,000 clones, about 91% found once. This CDR3 contains 13 residues. From germline, CDR1 is GTSNPN and CDR2 SVGIG (reference sequence). V was trimmed by 0 bases and J by 8 bases, leaving 11 bases between them. The chain recombines TRBV30 with TRBJ2-4, with a weak D call TRBD2 (5 bases). This sequence was found in a man aged 30-40 years in good health. The specimen was blood. CDR3 sequence: CAWSVRGADIQYF. Here the CDR3 DNA reads TGTGCCTGGAGTGTACGGGGAGCGGACATTCAGTACTTC.